One and the same sample provided the 32 T cell receptor beta chains below, sequenced in a study of T cells in women clearing cervical HPV infection. Data came from immunoSEQ multiplex PCR; TCRdb stores just in-frame clones and leaves some out. Here the sample table reports approximately 38,000 clones. The sequencing input was blood buffy coat. The receptors originated from a woman aged 18 to 75 with a cervical HPV16 infection that either progressed to CIN3+ or cleared (not recorded which).

Note on this clone: The sequence runs out 3 residues before the end of the CDR3; the remainder is reconstructed from the germline J gene. The chain has TRBV12-3 or TRBV12-4 and TRBJ2-7, with a possible D match to TRBD1 (6 bases). V was pared by 5 bases and J by 5 bases, with 16 bases between. This CDR3 is built from 14 residues. The CDR3 loop is CASSPRLGANEQYF. The sequenced CDR3 bases are TGTGCCAGCAGTCCCCGGTTGGGGGCGAACGAG.

A note on this clone: The read comes to an end 3 residues before the CDR3 does, leaving the germline J gene to fill in the end. The gene calls are TRBV20-1 and TRBJ2-3, with D uncertain. V shed 4 bases and J shed 3 bases, with 8 bases lying between them. The CDR3 totals 12 residues. The V gene's germline CDR1 is DFQATT and CDR2 SNEGSKA (reference sequence). The CDR3 region is CSAMVGTDTQYF. The sequenced part of the CDR3 DNA is TGCAGTGCTATGGTAGGGACAGATACG.

Turning to this clone: The missing CDR3 end, 3 residues past where the read stops, is filled in from the germline J gene. The J gene is TRBJ1-2, the V gene TRBV11-2; D is undetermined. This CDR3 is 11 amino acids long. Per germline, CDR1 SGHAT and CDR2 FQNNGV. The CDR3 spells CASSFLGGYTF. The part of the CDR3 DNA that was read is TGTGCCAGCAGCTTTTTAGGGGGC.

Details on this clone: The sequence runs out 3 residues before the end of the CDR3; the remainder is reconstructed from the germline J gene. The genes are TRBV9 and TRBJ2-5; D possibly corresponds to TRBD1 (5 bases). This CDR3 has 12 amino acids. Germline V gives CDR1 SGDLS, CDR2 YYNGEE. The ends were cut back, 5 bases at V and 5 bases at J, with 10 bases in the middle. The CDR3 bases that were read are TGTGCCAGCAGTTCCAGGGCGGAGACC. Protein sequence: CASSSRAET. The full-length CDR3 reads as CASSSRAETQYF.

A note on this clone: The read falls 3 residues short of the CDR3 end, and the missing part is taken from the germline J gene. The chain joins TRBV20-1 to TRBJ2-3; 9 bases map to TRBD2. CDR1 is DFQATT and CDR2 is SNEGSKA in the germline V gene (reference sequence). This CDR3 contains 15 residues. V dropped 0 bases and J dropped 2; count of bases not matched to a gene: 3. CDR3 in amino acids: CSARDLAGTTDTQYF. The CDR3 DNA, read in part, is TGCAGTGCTAGAGACCTAGCGGGGACCACAGATACG.

As for this clone: The read ends 3 residues early relative to the CDR3; the germline J gene fills the gap. The rearrangement joins TRBV7-2 to TRBJ1-6; D call uncertain. Looked up from germline, CDR1 is SGHTA and CDR2 is FQGNSA. The V end was cut by 1 base, the J end by 10 bases, with 5 bases between. The CDR3 covers 12 residues. CDR3 amino acids: CASSLVLSPLHF. Incomplete CDR3 DNA: TGTGCCAGCAGCTTAGTTCTGTCACCC.

Comment on this clone: The missing CDR3 end, 3 residues past where the read stops, is filled in from the germline J gene. The chain has TRBV7-8 and TRBJ1-6; D gene ambiguous. The CDR3 has 14 amino acids. V gave up 0 bases and J gave up 10 bases, with 10 bases separating them. The V gene's germline CDR1 is SGHVS and CDR2 FQNEAQ. CDR3 DNA (partial): TGTGCCAGCAGCTTAGCTACTTTCCAATCACCC. Protein sequence: CASSLATFQSP. The complete CDR3 sequence is CASSLATFQSPLHF.

As regards this clone: The read comes to an end 3 residues before the CDR3 does, leaving the germline J gene to fill in the end. The chain couples TRBV20-1 to TRBJ1-2; TRBD1 matches 9 bases. The germline gives CDR1 DFQATT, CDR2 SNEGSKA (reference sequence). This CDR3 has 17 amino acids. The CDR3 protein is CSARTARDRAFSDGYTF. The part of the CDR3 DNA that was read is TGCAGTGCTAGAACTGCCCGGGACAGGGCTTTCTCAGACGGC.

Note on this clone: Read coverage stops 3 residues before the CDR3 terminus; the germline J gene supplies the remainder. This chain links TRBV5-1 with TRBJ1-2, with a weak D call TRBD1 (6 bases). The CDR3 loop spans 13 amino acids. Germline V lookup: CDR1 SGHRS, CDR2 YFSETQ. CDR3 residues: CASSLDNDRSYTF. The sequenced CDR3 bases are TGCGCCAGCAGCTTAGACAATGACAGGAGC.

The CDR3 DNA, read in part, is TGTGCCAGTAGTCGGCCGGGACAGGTGAACGATGAAAAA. As protein: CASSRPGQVNDEK. Given in full, the CDR3 is CASSRPGQVNDEKLFF. The chain combines TRBV19 with TRBJ1-4; TRBD1 matches at 8 bases. The CDR3 goes on 3 residues after the read ends, and that part is filled in from the germline J gene. Per germline, CDR1 LNHDA and CDR2 SQIVND (reference sequence). The CDR3 is 16 residues long. J gave up 6 bases and V 5 bases, and 11 bases lay outside the gene matches. The variable domain in full, with the rest retrieved from reference TRBV19 and TRBJ1-4, is DGGITQSPKYLFRKEGQNVTLSCEQNLNHDAMYWYRQDPGQGLRLIYYSQIVNDFQKGDIAEGYSVSREKKESFPLTVTSAQKNPTAFYLCASSRPGQVNDEKLFFGSGTQLSVL.

About this clone itself: One end of the junction fails to match germline, which may point to a read error. The read ends 3 residues early relative to the CDR3; the germline J gene fills the gap. The V call is TRBV7-7, the J call TRBJ1-2; D unresolved. There are 13 residues in the CDR3. Germline CDR1 is SSHAT and CDR2 is FNYEAQ (reference sequence). CDR3 residues: CASSLNSYNDYTF. The DNA read from the CDR3 is TGTGCTAGCAGCTTAAACAGCTACAATGAC.

Of note for this clone: The read halts 3 residues ahead of the CDR3 end, with the missing end drawn from the germline J gene. This chain connects TRBV5-1 to TRBJ2-2, with D uncertain. In germline, CDR1 is SGHRS, CDR2 YFSETQ. The CDR3 sequence is 14 residues long. Trimming took off 2 bases at V and 6 bases at J, with 11 bases between the two ends. The covered CDR3 bases are TGCGCCAGCAGCTTTGTTAGTGGGCCCGGGGAG. It specifies CASSFVSGPGE. The entire CDR3 sequence reads CASSFVSGPGELFF. Based on the CDR3 plus reference TRBV5-1 and TRBJ2-2, the full variable domain is KAGVTQTPRYLIKTRGQQVTLSCSPISGHRSVSWYQQTPGQGLQFLFEYFSETQRNKGNFPGRFSGRQFSNSRSEMNVSTLELGDSALYLCASSFVSGPGELFFGEGSRLTVL.

A word on this clone: The CDR3 extends 3 residues past the end of the read, so its final part is completed from the germline J gene. The rearrangement uses TRBV18 and TRBJ2-3, with 8 bases aligning to TRBD1. CDR1 and CDR2 (germline): KGHSH, LQKENI. After removal of 3 bases from V and 5 bases from J, the junction contained 7 bases not matched to a gene. This CDR3 has 15 residues. The CDR3 protein is CASSPLQGAQDTQYF. The CDR3 bases that were read are TGTGCCAGCTCACCGTTGCAGGGGGCACAAGATACG.

Points on this clone: The read is 3 residues too short to cover the CDR3 end, so that end is filled in from the germline J gene. The chain couples TRBV5-1 to TRBJ2-1; possibly TRBD2 for D (7 bases). V lost 4 bases and J lost 1, with 15 bases in between. CDR1 and CDR2 from the germline V gene are SGHRS and YFSETQ. The CDR3 spans 16 residues. The CDR3 sequence: CASSPQGGGSYNEQFF. CDR3 DNA, as far as it was read: TGCGCCAGCAGCCCACAAGGGGGGGGTTCCTACAATGAG.

Details on this clone: The DNA ends 3 residues before the CDR3 does, and the rest of the CDR3 is filled in from the germline J gene. The chain couples TRBV10-3 to TRBJ2-1, with 11 bases identical to TRBD2. The CDR3 sequence is 14 residues long. Germline V lookup: CDR1 ENHRY, CDR2 SYGVKD. J was trimmed by 2 bases and V by 10 bases; bases with no gene match: 4. Partial CDR3 DNA: TGTGCCACTAATAGCGGGGGGGCCTACAATGAG. Amino acids: CATNSGGAYNE. The full CDR3 protein is CATNSGGAYNEQFF.

Remarks on this clone: The CDR3 goes on 3 residues after the read ends, and that part is filled in from the germline J gene. This chain uses TRBV7-9 with TRBJ2-3; 7 bases are a match to TRBD2. Germline V gives CDR1 SEHNR, CDR2 FQNEAQ (reference sequence). The length of the CDR3 is 14 residues. V shed 5 bases and J 3 bases; nucleotides not matched to a gene: 5. CDR3 sequence reads: CASSTERGTDTQYF. The covered CDR3 bases are TGTGCCAGCAGCACAGAGCGGGGTACAGATACG.

To note about this clone: The read stops 3 residues short of the end of the CDR3; the missing end is completed from the germline J gene. The chain combines TRBV7-6 with TRBJ2-2; D gene unclear. V was trimmed by 0 bases and J by 0 bases, leaving 8 bases between them. This CDR3 comprises 16 residues. Germline V gene lookup returns CDR1 SGHVS and CDR2 FNYEAQ. CDR3 sequence: CASSLASPPNTGELFF. The sequenced part of the CDR3 DNA is TGTGCCAGCAGCTTAGCAAGCCCCCCGAACACCGGGGAG. Filled out from reference TRBV7-6 and TRBJ2-2, the complete variable domain reads GAGVSQSPRYKVTKRGQDVALRCDPISGHVSLYWYRQALGQGPEFLTYFNYEAQQDKSGLPNDRFSAERPEGSISTLTIQRTEQRDSAMYRCASSLASPPNTGELFFGEGSRLTVL.

About this clone itself: The read finishes 3 residues shy of the CDR3 end, and the germline J gene is used to complete it. The chain links TRBV2 to TRBJ2-2, with D uncertain. The CDR3 length is 14 residues. Germline CDR1 reads SNHLY; CDR2 reads FYNNEI. The sequenced CDR3 bases are TGTGCCAGCAGTGACGAACTGTCAAATTCACCG. Its protein is CASSDELSNSP. The whole CDR3 is CASSDELSNSPLFF.

The CDR3 loop is CASSRTAGVSPLHF. The DNA read from the CDR3 is TGTGCCAGCAGCCGTACGGCGGGGGTTTCACCC. The rearrangement joins TRBV7-9 to TRBJ1-6; possibly TRBD1 for D (5 bases). Read coverage stops 3 residues before the CDR3 terminus; the germline J gene supplies the remainder. The CDR3 extends over 14 amino acids. V lost 5 bases, J lost 9 bases, and 14 bases lay in between. Germline V gives CDR1 SEHNR, CDR2 FQNEAQ (reference sequence). Supplemented by reference TRBV7-9 and TRBJ1-6, the full variable domain reads DTGVSQNPRHKITKRGQNVTFRCDPISEHNRLYWYRQTLGQGPEFLTYFQNEAQLEKSRLLSDRFSAERPKGSFSTLEIQRTEQGDSAMYLCASSRTAGVSPLHFGNGTRLTVT.

Worth noting for this clone: The CDR3 end lies 3 residues beyond the end of the read and is filled in from the germline J gene. V is TRBV13 and J is TRBJ1-3; no clear D gene. The ends were cut back, 5 bases at V and 4 bases at J, with 9 bases in the middle. Germline V gene lookup returns CDR1 PRHDT and CDR2 FYEKMQ (reference sequence). CDR3 length equals 13 residues. The sequenced part of the CDR3 DNA is TGTGCCAGCAGCGTACGACACGGAAACACC. Translating it yields CASSVRHGNT. The whole CDR3 sequence reads CASSVRHGNTIYF.

About this clone itself: The CDR3 is cut off 3 residues early in the read; its end comes from the germline J gene. The chain couples TRBV6-2 or TRBV6-3 to TRBJ2-2; 8 bases agree with TRBD2. This CDR3 is built from 16 residues. Germline-derived CDR1 and CDR2 are MNHEY and SVGEGT. With V trimmed by 6 bases and J by 4 bases, 10 bases remained unmatched. CDR3 DNA, as far as it was read: TGTGCCAGCAGCCCGACCGGGACTAGAATCACCGGGGAG. This codes for CASSPTGTRITGE. The complete CDR3 protein is CASSPTGTRITGELFF.

Comments on this clone: The read gets to within 3 residues of the CDR3 end, and the germline J gene fills in the rest. The rearrangement uses TRBV5-1 and TRBJ2-1; D call uncertain. This CDR3 has 13 amino acids. V shed 6 bases and J shed 6 bases, with 13 bases lying between them. Germline V gives CDR1 SGHRS, CDR2 YFSETQ. CDR3 in amino acids: CASTIPLSNEQFF. CDR3 DNA, as far as it was read: TGCGCCAGCACCATCCCTCTAAGCAATGAG.

CDR3 bases read: TGCGCCAGCAGCCGTATAGGCCAGGGGTCCTACGAG. Amino acids: CASSRIGQGSYE. The CDR3 in full is CASSRIGQGSYEQYF. This chain uses TRBV5-1 with TRBJ2-7; possible D gene TRBD1, 6 bases. The CDR3 end lies 3 residues beyond the end of the read and is filled in from the germline J gene. The V end was cut by 4 bases, the J end by 1 base, with 15 bases between. This CDR3 has 15 amino acids. CDR1 and CDR2 from the germline V gene are SGHRS and YFSETQ.

For this clone: The read halts 3 residues ahead of the CDR3 end, with the missing end drawn from the germline J gene. This chain joins TRBV6-1 and TRBJ1-3; maybe TRBD1 (5 bases). This CDR3 has 16 amino acids. Trimming took off 1 base at V and 3 bases at J, with 13 bases between the two ends. Germline values: CDR1 MNHNS, CDR2 SASEGT. The sequenced CDR3 bases are TGTGCCAGCAGTGAAGAAGTAGGGCAGGGTGGAAACACC. Protein sequence: CASSEEVGQGGNT. The whole CDR3 region reads CASSEEVGQGGNTIYF.

On this clone itself: The read is 3 residues too short to cover the CDR3 end, so that end is filled in from the germline J gene. V and J are TRBV20-1 and TRBJ2-3; TRBD2 matches 7 bases. V shed 6 bases and J 0 bases; nucleotides not matched to a gene: 9. CDR1 DFQATT and CDR2 SNEGSKA come from the germline V gene (reference sequence). CDR3 size: 15 residues. CDR3 DNA (partial): TGCAGTGCAACCGGGACTAAAATTAGCACAGATACG. Translated: CSATGTKISTDT. The entire CDR3 protein reads CSATGTKISTDTQYF.

As regards this clone: The CDR3 extends 3 residues past the end of the read, so its final part is completed from the germline J gene. The chain couples TRBV6-2 or TRBV6-3 to TRBJ2-5; 9 nucleotides line up with TRBD1. V was clipped by 2 bases and J by 3 bases; unmatched bases: 7. The germline V gene encodes CDR1 MNHEY and CDR2 SVGEGT. The CDR3 consists of 16 residues. The DNA read from the CDR3 is TGTGCCAGCAGTTACCCGTTACAGGGGGCGGAAGAGACC. Translated, it gives CASSYPLQGAEET. The full CDR3 is CASSYPLQGAEETQYF.

Points on this clone: The read gets to within 3 residues of the CDR3 end, and the germline J gene fills in the rest. V is TRBV6-2 or TRBV6-3 and J is TRBJ2-3; 9 nucleotides line up with TRBD2. Germline V gene sequence: CDR1 MNHEY, CDR2 SVGEGT. The length of the CDR3 is 17 residues. J lost 3 bases, V lost 4 bases, and 11 bases had no gene match. The CDR3 loop is CASSSSTPAGGTDTQYF. The sequenced CDR3 bases are TGTGCCAGCAGTTCCAGTACTCCCGCGGGGGGGACAGATACG.

As for this clone: The read ends 3 residues early relative to the CDR3; the germline J gene fills the gap. The chain couples TRBV29-1 to TRBJ2-3; tentative D call: TRBD1 (6 bases). Germline V gives CDR1 SQVTM, CDR2 ANQGSEA. The CDR3 sequence is 12 residues long. CDR3: CSVGAGDQPQYF. The part of the CDR3 DNA that was read is TGCAGCGTTGGGGCAGGGGATCAGCCG.

CDR3 DNA, as far as it was read: TGTGCCAGCAGTCGAGGAAGGACAGGGGGACGGCATGAG. This codes for CASSRGRTGGRHE. The whole CDR3 is CASSRGRTGGRHEQFF. The chain joins TRBV6-2 or TRBV6-3 to TRBJ2-1; 10 bases map to TRBD1. The CDR3 end is not reached by the read, which stops 3 residues before it; the germline J gene fills it in. Germline assignment: CDR1 MNHEY and CDR2 SVGEGT. V shed 5 bases, J shed 8 bases, and the junction held 12 bases outside the gene matches. CDR3 length: 16 residues.

About this clone itself: The read comes to an end 3 residues before the CDR3 does, leaving the germline J gene to fill in the end. The same CDR3 also results from other DNA sequences found in this sample. J is TRBJ1-2 and V is TRBV20-1; the match to TRBD1 covers 7 bases. J lost 3 bases, V lost 5 bases, and 3 bases had no gene match. Germline V CDR1 and CDR2: DFQATT, SNEGSKA (reference sequence). This CDR3 region has 12 residues. The sequenced part of the CDR3 DNA is TGCAGTGCTCGCGACAGGGACTATGGC. Translating it yields CSARDRDYG. The complete CDR3 reads CSARDRDYGYTF.

Note on this clone: The sequence runs out 3 residues before the end of the CDR3; the remainder is reconstructed from the germline J gene. The V and J genes are TRBV20-1 and TRBJ2-2; D is uncertain. This CDR3 region has 12 residues. V dropped 6 bases and J dropped 5 bases, with 10 bases sitting between them. Germline V gives CDR1 DFQATT, CDR2 SNEGSKA (reference sequence). CDR3 sequence: CSAAADTGELFF. Partial CDR3 DNA: TGCAGTGCCGCGGCTGATACCGGGGAG.

Note on this clone: Read sequence stops 3 residues before the CDR3 end, and the germline J gene provides the missing end. The chain is built from TRBV29-1 and TRBJ1-1; D may be TRBD1 (6 bases). This CDR3 has 14 amino acids. V was cut by 5 bases and J by 4 bases, with 17 bases left in between. CDR1 is SQVTM, CDR2 ANQGSEA, per germline. The CDR3 sequence is CSVCCPRGSTEAFF. CDR3 DNA, as far as it was read: TGCAGCGTTTGCTGCCCCAGGGGAAGCACTGAA.